This is a list of T cell receptor beta chains from one sample in a study of CD8 T cells in ankylosing spondylitis. From the 5' RACE reads, TCRdb called clonotypes with MiXCR, one entry per CDR3 protein. The profile covers 300,000 to 350,000 distinct CDR3 sequences, with approximately 15% appearing a single time and roughly 0.99% taken by the ten largest. The sequenced material came from blood, either unsorted or a sorted T cell fraction (not recorded which). All receptors come from a male donor with ankylosing spondylitis or in good health (not recorded which). CDR3s include the opening cysteine and the closing phenylalanine or tryptophan. The order of the fields is V gene, D gene, CDR3 length, clone size, J gene, CDR3 protein, CDR3 DNA. D genes are given only for firm matches. Not all rows give a size; the values are once, few, many and, for expanded clones, a class.

>TRBV7-6|TRBD2|15|-|TRBJ2-3
CASTDRGAGTDTQYF
TGTGCCAGCACTGATCGGGGAGCGGGAACAGATACGCAGTATTTT
>TRBV29-1|-|15|-|TRBJ2-3
CSVEVRATSTDTQYF
TGCAGCGTTGAAGTAAGAGCGACTAGCACAGATACGCAGTATTTT
>TRBV2|-|14|-|TRBJ2-5
CASSHGTDQETQYF
TGTGCCAGCAGCCACGGGACGGACCAAGAGACCCAGTACTTC
>TRBV5-1|-|14|few|TRBJ2-5
CASSLAMGQETQYF
TGCGCCAGCAGCTTGGCCATGGGACAAGAGACCCAGTACTTC
>TRBV12-3/TRBV12-4|-|14|-|TRBJ2-2
CASSPLPNTGELFF
TGTGCCAGCAGTCCCCTGCCTAACACCGGGGAGCTGTTTTTT
>TRBV4-1|-|14|few|TRBJ2-7
CASSPRLSSYEQYF
TGCGCCAGCAGCCCTCGGCTGAGCTCCTACGAGCAGTACTTC
>TRBV2|-|14|-|TRBJ1-1
CASKRQHMNTEAFF
TGTGCCAGCAAGAGACAGCACATGAACACTGAAGCTTTCTTT
>TRBV12-3/TRBV12-4|TRBD2|15|-|TRBJ2-1
CASSLVSPGGNEQFF
TGTGCCAGCAGTTTAGTCTCCCCGGGGGGCAATGAGCAGTTCTTC
>TRBV11-2|-|15|-|TRBJ1-1
CASSEFSGAEDEAFF
TGTGCCAGCAGCGAATTTTCTGGGGCCGAGGATGAAGCTTTCTTT
>TRBV9|TRBD2|16|-|TRBJ2-5
CASSVGGLAGVETQYF
TGTGCCAGCAGCGTAGGGGGACTAGCGGGGGTAGAGACCCAGTACTTC
>TRBV10-3|TRBD2|15|few|TRBJ2-1
CAISESNSGSTEQFF
TGTGCCATCAGTGAGTCGAATAGCGGGAGCACTGAGCAGTTCTTC
>TRBV15|-|13|-|TRBJ2-7
CATSIDSSYEQYF
TGTGCCACCAGCATAGACAGCTCCTACGAGCAGTACTTC
>TRBV24-1|TRBD2|13|few|TRBJ2-1
CATSSGGDNEQFF
TGTGCCACCAGCAGCGGGGGGGACAATGAGCAGTTCTTC
>TRBV5-1|-|15|-|TRBJ1-6
CASSLEGTLGSPLHF
TGCGCCAGCAGCTTGGAGGGGACATTGGGTTCACCCCTCCACTTT
>TRBV6-1|-|13|few|TRBJ2-5
CASTSGGKETQYF
TGTGCCAGCACCTCTGGGGGGAAAGAGACCCAGTACTTC
>TRBV5-1|TRBD2|13|-|TRBJ2-1
CASKLAVPNEQFF
TGCGCCAGCAAACTAGCGGTGCCCAATGAGCAGTTCTTC
>TRBV20-1|TRBD2|16|few|TRBJ2-3
CSAIAGGSFGTDTQYF
TGCAGTGCGATAGCGGGGGGGTCTTTTGGCACAGATACGCAGTATTTT
>TRBV20-1|-|16|few|TRBJ1-2
CSASVDTGLPNYGYTF
TGCAGTGCTAGTGTCGACACGGGACTCCCTAACTATGGCTACACCTTC
>TRBV4-1|-|12|-|TRBJ1-6
CASSGVGSPLHF
TGCGCCAGCAGCGGGGTCGGATCACCCCTCCACTTT
>TRBV20-1|-|15|-|TRBJ1-3
CSARVGLSSGNTIYF
TGCAGTGCTAGAGTAGGCCTGAGCTCTGGAAACACCATATATTTT
>TRBV15|-|15|-|TRBJ2-7
CATSREKSIHYEQYF
TGTGCCACCAGCAGAGAGAAATCGATACACTACGAGCAGTACTTC
>TRBV4-2|-|16|few|TRBJ2-3
CASSQERRGSTDTQYF
TGTGCCAGCAGCCAAGAACGGCGGGGAAGCACAGATACGCAGTATTTT
>TRBV7-9|TRBD1|15|-|TRBJ2-3
CASSRRQGGADTQYF
TGTGCCAGCAGCCGTCGACAGGGGGGCGCAGATACGCAGTATTTT
>TRBV21-1|-|11|few|TRBJ2-7
CARIQGGEQYF
TGTGCCAGGATACAGGGAGGCGAGCAGTACTTC
>TRBV20-1|-|14|-|TRBJ2-2
CSAGRQRNTGELFF
TGCAGTGCTGGCCGACAGAGGAACACCGGGGAGCTGTTTTTT
>TRBV5-1|-|15|few|TRBJ1-1
CASSMQGPMNTEAFF
TGCGCCAGCAGTATGCAGGGGCCTATGAACACTGAAGCTTTCTTT
>TRBV5-6|-|15|many|TRBJ1-1
CASSPVVPANTEAFF
TGTGCCAGCAGCCCGGTGGTGCCAGCGAACACTGAAGCTTTCTTT
>TRBV6-2/TRBV6-3|TRBD2|15|-|TRBJ2-7
CASSYVAGEPHEQYF
TGTGCCAGCAGTTATGTAGCGGGAGAGCCCCACGAGCAGTACTTC
>TRBV6-1|-|14|-|TRBJ1-5
CASSPDSANQPQHF
TGTGCCAGCAGTCCGGACAGTGCCAATCAGCCCCAGCATTTT